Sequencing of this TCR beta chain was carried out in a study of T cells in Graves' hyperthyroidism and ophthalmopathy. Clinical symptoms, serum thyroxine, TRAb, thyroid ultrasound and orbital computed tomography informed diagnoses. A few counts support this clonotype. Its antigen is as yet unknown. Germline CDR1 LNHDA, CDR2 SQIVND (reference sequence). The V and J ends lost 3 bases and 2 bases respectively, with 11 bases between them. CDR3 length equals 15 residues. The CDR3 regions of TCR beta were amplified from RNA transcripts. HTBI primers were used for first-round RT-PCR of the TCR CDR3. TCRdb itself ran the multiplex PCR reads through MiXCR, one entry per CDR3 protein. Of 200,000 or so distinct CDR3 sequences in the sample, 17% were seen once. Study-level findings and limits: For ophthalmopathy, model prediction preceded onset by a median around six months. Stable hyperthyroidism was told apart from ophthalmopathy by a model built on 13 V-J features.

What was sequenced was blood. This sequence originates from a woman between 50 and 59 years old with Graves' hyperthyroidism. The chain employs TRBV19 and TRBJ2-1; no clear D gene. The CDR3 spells CASSIRRPTYNEQFF. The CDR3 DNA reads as TGTGCCAGTAGTATTAGGCGACCAACCTACAATGAGCAGTTCTTC.